The next 3 T cell receptor beta chains were all read from a single sample in a study of T cell repertoires in ileal Crohn's disease (dated by TCRdb to between 2019 and 2020). The sample's time point label, in plain terms: neoterminal ileum biopsy at postoperative endoscopy, about 6 months after surgery. Libraries were made using the immunoSEQ multiplex PCR assay. The table was pulled from immuneACCESS by TCRdb, which kept in-frame rearrangements only. Such tables lose some clones; where checked, under half of the loss comes from unresolved V genes, and the rest has no known cause. A total of about 62,000 clones appear in this sample, roughly 91% of them only once. Roughly 1.9% of the sample is held by the ten biggest clonotypes. The specimen was ileal tissue. Source of these receptors: an adult with Crohn's disease.

The chain uses TRBV5-1 and TRBJ1-3; TRBD1 matches at 9 bases. V lost 7 bases, J lost 15 bases, and 14 bases stayed unmatched. The germline V gene encodes CDR1 SGHRS and CDR2 YFSETQ. CDR3 length: 13 amino acids. CDR3: CASRPGTGTNAYF. CDR3 coding DNA: TGCGCCAGCCGACCTGGGACAGGGACCAACGCATATTTT.

This rearrangement joins TRBV19 to TRBJ2-2, with 10 positions matching TRBD1. CDR1 is LNHDA, CDR2 SQIVND, per germline (reference sequence). The CDR3 covers 15 residues. Trimming removed 3 bases from V and 6 bases from J; junction bases left unmatched: 4. The CDR3 sequence: CASSILGTGAGELFF. The CDR3 DNA reads TGTGCCAGTAGTATTCTGGGGACAGGGGCCGGGGAGCTGTTTTTT.

The genes are TRBV7-3 and TRBJ2-5; no clear D. The CDR3 totals 13 residues. V lost 4 bases and J 5 bases, leaving 11 bases between the germline ends. Germline-derived CDR1 and CDR2 are SGHTA and FQGTGA. The CDR3 is CASSSTVRETQYF. The CDR3 nucleotides read TGTGCCAGCAGCTCCACGGTCCGGGAGACCCAGTACTTC.